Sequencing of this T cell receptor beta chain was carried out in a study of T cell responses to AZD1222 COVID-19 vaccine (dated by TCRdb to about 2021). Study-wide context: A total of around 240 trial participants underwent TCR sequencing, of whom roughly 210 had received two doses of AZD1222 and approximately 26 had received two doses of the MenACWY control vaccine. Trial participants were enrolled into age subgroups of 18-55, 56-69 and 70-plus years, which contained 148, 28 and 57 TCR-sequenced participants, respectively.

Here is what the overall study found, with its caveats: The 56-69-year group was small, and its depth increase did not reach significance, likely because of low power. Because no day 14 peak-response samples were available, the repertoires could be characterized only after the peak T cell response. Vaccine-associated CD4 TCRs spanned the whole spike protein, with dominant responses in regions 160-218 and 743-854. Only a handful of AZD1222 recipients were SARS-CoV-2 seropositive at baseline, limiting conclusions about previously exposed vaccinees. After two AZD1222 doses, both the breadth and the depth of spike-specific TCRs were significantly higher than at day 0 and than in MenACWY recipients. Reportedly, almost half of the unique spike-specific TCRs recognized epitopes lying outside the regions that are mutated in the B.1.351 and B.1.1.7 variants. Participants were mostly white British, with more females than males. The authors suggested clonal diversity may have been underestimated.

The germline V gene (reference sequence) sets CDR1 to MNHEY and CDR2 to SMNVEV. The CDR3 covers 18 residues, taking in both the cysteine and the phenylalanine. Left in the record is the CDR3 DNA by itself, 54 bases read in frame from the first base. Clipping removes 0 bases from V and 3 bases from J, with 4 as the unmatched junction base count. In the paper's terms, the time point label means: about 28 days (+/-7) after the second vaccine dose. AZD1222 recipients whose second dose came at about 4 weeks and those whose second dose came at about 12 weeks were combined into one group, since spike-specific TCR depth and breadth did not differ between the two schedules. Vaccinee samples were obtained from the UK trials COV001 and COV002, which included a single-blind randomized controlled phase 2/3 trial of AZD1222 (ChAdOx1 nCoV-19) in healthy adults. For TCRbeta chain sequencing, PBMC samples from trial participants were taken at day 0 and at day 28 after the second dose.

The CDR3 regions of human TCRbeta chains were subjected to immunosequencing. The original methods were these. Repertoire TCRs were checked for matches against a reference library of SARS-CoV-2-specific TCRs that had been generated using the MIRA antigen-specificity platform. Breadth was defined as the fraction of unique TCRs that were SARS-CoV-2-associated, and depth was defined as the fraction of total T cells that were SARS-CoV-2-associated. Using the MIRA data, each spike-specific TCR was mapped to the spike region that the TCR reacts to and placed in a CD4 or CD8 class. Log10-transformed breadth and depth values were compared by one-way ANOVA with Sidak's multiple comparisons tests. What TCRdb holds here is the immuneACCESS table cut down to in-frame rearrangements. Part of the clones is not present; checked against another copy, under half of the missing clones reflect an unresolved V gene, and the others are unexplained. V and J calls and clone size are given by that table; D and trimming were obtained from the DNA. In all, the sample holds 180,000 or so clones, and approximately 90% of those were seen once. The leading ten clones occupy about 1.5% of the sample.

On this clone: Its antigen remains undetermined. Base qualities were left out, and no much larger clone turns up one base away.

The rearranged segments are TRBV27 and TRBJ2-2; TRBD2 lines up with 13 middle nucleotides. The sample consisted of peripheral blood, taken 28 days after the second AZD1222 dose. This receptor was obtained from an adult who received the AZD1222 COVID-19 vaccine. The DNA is TGTGCCAGCAGTTTATCGTTTACTAGCGGGGGGGACACCGGGGAGCTGTTTTTT. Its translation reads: CASSLSFTSGGDTGELFF.